This section outlines one T cell receptor (beta chain) sequence together with its context. In germline, CDR1 is SGHTA, CDR2 FQGNSA. The CDR3 is 15 residues long. Trimming removed 2 bases from V and 4 bases from J; junction bases left unmatched: 7. The data stem from a study of blood T cell repertoires in COVID-19. Turning to the study itself: Spain, Italy and the United States supplied samples that represented acute and convalescent COVID-19. Sources were T cells, B-cell-depleted T cells, or PBMCs; the material itself was cDNA or gDNA.

In the source study's methods: Cell counts per sample came from amplifying reference gene primers. Data came from immunoSEQ multiplex PCR; TCRdb stores just in-frame clones and leaves some out. V and J calls and clone size are copied from that table; D and trimming were computed from the DNA. The sample yields around 100,000 clones, 80% to 90% seen once. The chain links TRBV7-2 to TRBJ1-1; TRBD1 agrees at 7 bases. The sequenced sample consisted of peripheral blood. This clonotype was sampled from a man aged 50-60 years with COVID-19, enrolled during active disease. This CDR3 reads CASSLQTGLGTEAFF. CDR3 nucleotides: TGTGCCAGCAGCTTACAGACAGGGTTGGGCACTGAAGCTTTCTTT.